Shown below are 2 T cell receptor beta chains from a single sample sequenced in a study of cytomegalovirus exposure and HLA in healthy donors (dated by TCRdb to 2016 to 2017). The library was built by means of the immunoSEQ multiplex PCR assay. For the multiplex PCR, a mixture combining 60 forward primers for TCR Vbeta segments and 13 reverse primers for TCR Jbeta segments was used. TCRdb retrieved this table from immuneACCESS and kept in-frame rearrangements only. Not all clones are present; in checked studies, unresolved V genes account for under half, and no reason is known for the remainder. The sample profile shows approximately 140,000 clones; 79% of them were found once. 5% to 6.5% of the sample is taken by the ten largest. The source material was PBMCs. The receptors shown here come from a man in his fifties or sixties in good health and CMV-seropositive.

This clone was found a few times. The chain is built from TRBV30 and TRBJ1-1; D remains ambiguous. The CDR3 spans 12 residues. The germline V gene encodes CDR1 GTSNPN and CDR2 SVGIG (reference sequence). The V end lost 4 bases, the J end lost 3 bases, and 9 bases lay between the germline ends. For the CDR3, the DNA is TGTGCCTGGACCACACAGCACACTGAAGCTTTCTTT. It translates to CAWTTQHTEAFF.

V usage is TRBV6-5 and J usage is TRBJ1-2; 7 nucleotides agree with TRBD1. Germline V CDR1 and CDR2: MNHEY, SVGAGI. V shed 6 bases and J 4 bases; nucleotides not matched to a gene: 5. CDR3 length equals 13 residues. The CDR3 nucleotides are TGTGCCAGCAGCCCGGACAGGATCTATGGCTACACCTTC. Protein sequence: CASSPDRIYGYTF.